A selection of T cell receptor beta chains follows, all from one sample in a study of cytomegalovirus exposure and HLA in healthy donors. TCRdb keeps only in-frame clones here, not all; method: immunoSEQ multiplex PCR. The sample carries 99,000 or so clones, 83% recorded once. The specimen sequenced was PBMCs. The receptors here all came from a man between 18 and 35 years old in good health and CMV-seronegative. Each CDR3 is given with its conserved first and last residue. A D gene is named only where the DNA matches it firmly. Only part of the rows carry a size: once, few, many, or a class if the clone is expanded.

j_call clone_size d_call v_call cdr3_nt cdr3_aa
TRBJ2-4 - TRBD1 TRBV6-6 TGTGCCAGCAGTTCAACAGGGGATCAAAACATTCAGTACTTC CASSSTGDQNIQYF
TRBJ1-2 - - TRBV6-5 TGTGCCAGCAGTTACAACAGTCTCGGCTATGGCTACACCTTC CASSYNSLGYGYTF
TRBJ2-5 - TRBD1 TRBV5-1 TGCGCCAGCAGCCTCGGACAGGTCCAAGAGACCCAGTACTTC CASSLGQVQETQYF
TRBJ1-6 - - TRBV7-9 TGTGCCAGCAGCTTAGGGCAGGGAACCTATAATTCACCCCTCCACTTT CASSLGQGTYNSPLHF
TRBJ2-1 - - TRBV4-3 TGCGCCAGCAGCCTTAGAGGTCCCGGTCCCTTCAATGAGCAGTTCTTC CASSLRGPGPFNEQFF
TRBJ1-1 - TRBD1 TRBV5-4 TGTGCCAGCAGCTTGGCCTCGGGACAGGAGGAAGCTTTCTTT CASSLASGQEEAFF
TRBJ2-1 - TRBD2 TRBV4-3 TGCGCCAGCAGCCAAGTAGCGGGAGGGCCCAATGAGCAGTTCTTC CASSQVAGGPNEQFF
TRBJ2-7 once TRBD1 TRBV5-5 TGTGCCAGCAGCTTGGCCCGGACAGGGTGGGGCGAGCAGTACTTC CASSLARTGWGEQYF
TRBJ2-7 - - TRBV2 TGTGCCAGCAGTGAATTAGAGCAGTACTTC CASSELEQYF
TRBJ2-3 once TRBD2 TRBV2 TGTGCCAGCAGTGAAGTGGCGGGAGGGCCCGGAGATACGCAGTATTTT CASSEVAGGPGDTQYF
TRBJ2-2 - - TRBV30 TGTGCCTGGAGTCAGGGCGGGGAGCTGTTTTTT CAWSQGGELFF
TRBJ2-7 - - TRBV29-1 TGCAGCTCACAGGGAAGAGGCTACGAGCAGTACTTC CSSQGRGYEQYF
TRBJ1-1 - - TRBV7-9 TGTTCCAGCAGCTACCGAGGCACTGAAGCTTTCTTT CSSSYRGTEAFF
TRBJ2-7 - - TRBV4-3 TGCGCCAGCAGCCAAGAAGCCAGCGGCCCTTCCTACGAGCAGTACTTC CASSQEASGPSYEQYF
TRBJ1-1 - - TRBV10-3 TGTGCCTCGACGGGAGGGGGGACTGAAGCTTTCTTT CASTGGGTEAFF
TRBJ2-3 - TRBD2 TRBV7-6 TGTGCCAGCAGCCAGGGCGGGGGTGCTTTAGATACGCAGTATTTT CASSQGGGALDTQYF
TRBJ1-1 - - TRBV5-6 TGTGCCAGCACGTCAGGGTGGGGAATGAACACTGAAGCTTTCTTT CASTSGWGMNTEAFF